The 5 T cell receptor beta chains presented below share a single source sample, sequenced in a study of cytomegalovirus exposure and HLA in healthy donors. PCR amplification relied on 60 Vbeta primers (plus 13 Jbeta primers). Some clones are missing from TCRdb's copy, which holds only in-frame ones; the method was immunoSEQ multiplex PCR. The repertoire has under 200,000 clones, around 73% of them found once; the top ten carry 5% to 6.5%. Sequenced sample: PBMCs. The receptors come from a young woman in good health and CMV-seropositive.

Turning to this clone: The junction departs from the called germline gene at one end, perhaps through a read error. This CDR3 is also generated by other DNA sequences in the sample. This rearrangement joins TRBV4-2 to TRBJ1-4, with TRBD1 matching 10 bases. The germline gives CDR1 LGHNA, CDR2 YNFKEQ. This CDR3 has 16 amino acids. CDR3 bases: TGTGCCAGCAGCCAAGAGGATGGACAGGGGGATGAAAAGCTGTTTTTT. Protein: CASSQEDGQGDEKLFF.

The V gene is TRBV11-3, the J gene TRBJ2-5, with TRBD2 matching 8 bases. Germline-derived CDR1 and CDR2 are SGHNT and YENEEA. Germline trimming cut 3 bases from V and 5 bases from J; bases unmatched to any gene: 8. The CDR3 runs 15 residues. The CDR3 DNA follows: TGTGCCAGCAGCTTTCTCGGGGGGGGCAAGGAGACCCAGTACTTC. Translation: CASSFLGGGKETQYF. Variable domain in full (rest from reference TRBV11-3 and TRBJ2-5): EAGVVQSPRYKIIEKKQPVAFWCNPISGHNTLYWYLQNLGQGPELLIRYENEEAVDDSQLPKDRFSAERLKGVDSTLKIQPAELGDSAVYLCASSFLGGGKETQYFGPGTRLLVL.

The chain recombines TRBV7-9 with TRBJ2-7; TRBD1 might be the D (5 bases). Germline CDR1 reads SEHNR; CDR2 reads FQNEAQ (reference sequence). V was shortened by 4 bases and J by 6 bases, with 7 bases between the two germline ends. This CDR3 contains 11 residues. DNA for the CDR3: TGTGCCAGCAGCTATGGGGCCGAGCAGTACTTC. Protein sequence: CASSYGAEQYF.

DNA of the CDR3: TGCGCCAGCAGCTTAGGGGGTAATCTGGAGACCCAGTACTTC. Encoded protein: CASSLGGNLETQYF. This chain links TRBV5-1 with TRBJ2-5; tentatively, D is TRBD1 (6 bases). CDR3 size: 14 residues. The ends were cut back, 2 bases at V and 5 bases at J, with 13 bases in the middle. In germline, CDR1 is SGHRS, CDR2 YFSETQ.

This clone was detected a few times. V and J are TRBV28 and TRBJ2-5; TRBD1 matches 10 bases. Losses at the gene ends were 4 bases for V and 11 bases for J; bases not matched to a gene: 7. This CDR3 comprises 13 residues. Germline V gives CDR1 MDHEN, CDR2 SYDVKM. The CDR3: CASSSGTGEEQYF. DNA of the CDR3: TGTGCCAGCAGTTCGGGGACAGGGGAAGAGCAGTACTTC.